The T cell receptor beta chain described here comes from a study of neurological immune-mediated disorders. With 10-nucleotide random UMIs, 5'RACE was used to make the cDNA. Over 170 million TCR-beta sequences, together covering 15-18 subjects, were produced by every individual sequencing run that was carried out. TCRdb fed the 5' RACE reads into MiXCR, producing one record per CDR3 protein. This sample has more than 30,000 distinct CDR3 sequences; approximately 7% occur once, and the top ten carry 5.7%. Some 1 million sorted CD4+ or CD8+ T cells made each library. Study-wide points: The greatest TCR clonal expansion occurred in HTLV-1-associated myelopathy and the least in multiple sclerosis, which fell below healthy controls.

In regard to this clonotype: Its antigen is not known.

The CDR3 has 16 residues. Source material: CD4+ T cells from blood. The chain has TRBV12-2 and TRBJ2-3; whether TRBD2, the table's D call, matches the DNA was not checked. TRBV12-2 is noted as a pseudogene. The TCR originated in a man aged 45 to 65 in good health. CDR3 in DNA: TGTGCAAGTCGCTCACTAGCGTGGGCGGGCACAGATACGCAGTATTTT. This codes for CASRSLAWAGTDTQYF.